This note documents a single T cell receptor (beta chain) sequence. These data originate in a study of shared clonotypes between healthy human individuals. Study information: Each donor's CD4 naive and CD4 memory cells filled three plates apiece, CD8 naive two, and CD8 memory one.

Each cell subset's genomic DNA was divided evenly among several immunoSEQ plates. Profiled with immunoSEQ multiplex PCR; TCRdb holds only in-frame clones, not every one. The profile shows over a million clones, around 78% of them singletons. The clonotype originates from a man aged 18 to 29 in good health. Some clones in this sample may be carry-over from other donors' samples. Input material: memory CD4+ T cells from PBMCs. As to subset: CD45RA-negative fraction.

The CDR3 loop is CASSVVGSTVTEAFF. The CDR3 DNA sequence: TGTGCCAGCAGCGTAGTAGGTAGTACAGTCACTGAAGCTTTCTTT. The chain employs TRBV9 and TRBJ1-1, with unresolved D. The germline V and J ends were trimmed by 0 bases and 4 bases, with 13 bases remaining between them. Germline V gene sequence: CDR1 SGDLS, CDR2 YYNGEE. The CDR3 has 15 amino acids.